These 32 T cell receptor beta chains were all obtained from the same sample, sequenced in a study of blood T cell repertoires in COVID-19. The assay was immunoSEQ multiplex PCR, and TCRdb's table has in-frame clones only and misses some. The data hold 180,000 or so clones, with more than 85% observed a single time. Sequences were obtained from peripheral blood. These receptors were collected from a woman younger than 45 with active or convalescent COVID-19.

The chain has TRBV4-1 and TRBJ2-5, with 10 bases fitting TRBD1. The CDR3 contains 16 residues. V dropped 3 bases and J dropped 4; count of bases not matched to a gene: 8. Germline V gene sequence: CDR1 MGHRA, CDR2 YSYEKL. CDR3 nucleotides: TGCGCCAGCAGCCACGCCGGGACAGGGGTAACAGAGACCCAGTACTTC. Translating gives CASSHAGTGVTETQYF.

The rearrangement uses TRBV13 and TRBJ2-1; D is uncertain. The CDR3 consists of 13 residues. The V end lost 4 bases, the J end lost 4 bases, and 8 bases lay between the germline ends. Germline values: CDR1 PRHDT, CDR2 FYEKMQ (reference sequence). The CDR3 spells CASSSTRYNEQFF. The CDR3 DNA reads TGTGCCAGCAGCTCGACAAGGTACAATGAGCAGTTCTTC.

The chain is built from TRBV5-1 and TRBJ2-1, with D maybe TRBD2 (5 bases). V lost 2 bases to trimming and J lost 9 bases, with 6 bases between them. CDR1 is SGHRS, CDR2 YFSETQ, per germline. The CDR3 has 11 residues. Here the CDR3 DNA reads TGCGCCAGCAGCTTCGGAGGTGAGCAGTTCTTC. Encoded protein: CASSFGGEQFF.

V gene TRBV27 combines with J gene TRBJ2-5; D call uncertain. CDR3 length: 13 residues. Germline V CDR1 and CDR2: MNHEY, SMNVEV (reference sequence). The V and J ends lost 5 bases and 4 bases respectively, with 11 bases between them. CDR3 loop: CASSETFLETQYF. CDR3 DNA sequence: TGTGCCAGCAGTGAAACTTTCCTAGAGACCCAGTACTTC.

This clone was observed at least ten times. V is TRBV5-1 and J is TRBJ2-2, with TRBD2 matching over 8 bases. Germline CDR1 is SGHRS and CDR2 is YFSETQ. The trim removed 5 bases at V and 1 base at J, leaving 4 bases unmatched. The CDR3 totals 15 residues. This CDR3 is CASRGGRRNTGELFF. CDR3 DNA: TGCGCCAGCAGGGGCGGGAGGAGGAACACCGGGGAGCTGTTTTTT.

This chain connects TRBV5-5 to TRBJ1-6, with 9 positions matching TRBD1. CDR1 is SGHKS and CDR2 is YYEKEE in the germline V gene (reference sequence). V shed 4 bases and J 7 bases; nucleotides not matched to a gene: 6. The CDR3 loop spans 15 amino acids. DNA for the CDR3: TGTGCCAGCAGCGGGATACAGGGGGCAAATTCACCCCTCCACTTT. This sequence encodes CASSGIQGANSPLHF.

This chain connects TRBV3-1 (or the pseudogene TRBV3-2) to TRBJ1-1; 7 bases match TRBD1. This CDR3 has 15 amino acids. Trimming removed 4 bases from V and 5 bases from J; junction bases left unmatched: 10. Per germline, CDR1 LGHDT and CDR2 YNNKEL (reference sequence). The CDR3 reads CASSPQGSGGTEAFF. For the CDR3, the DNA is TGTGCCAGCAGCCCACAGGGGTCGGGGGGGACTGAAGCTTTCTTT.

The rearrangement uses TRBV5-1 and TRBJ1-2, with TRBD1 matching 8 bases. The CDR3 covers 14 residues. The V and J ends lost 4 bases and 4 bases, in that order; junction bases with no gene match: 6. CDR1 and CDR2 (germline): SGHRS, YFSETQ. The chain's CDR3 is CASSGRDRPYGYTF. In DNA, the CDR3 is TGCGCCAGCAGCGGAAGGGACAGGCCCTATGGCTACACCTTC.

The rearrangement links TRBV6-6 to TRBJ2-2, with 9 nucleotides matching TRBD1. Germline assignment: CDR1 MNHNY and CDR2 SVGAGI (reference sequence). J lost 4 bases, V lost 8 bases, and 11 bases had no gene match. The CDR3 is 16 amino acids. CDR3 in amino acids: CASGPRGQGTTGELFF. CDR3 nucleotide sequence: TGTGCCAGCGGCCCTCGGGGACAGGGTACCACCGGGGAGCTGTTTTTT.

The chain combines TRBV6-6 with TRBJ2-7; D unresolved. The CDR3 extends over 15 amino acids. CDR1 MNHNY and CDR2 SVGAGI come from the germline V gene (reference sequence). The V end was cut by 0 bases, the J end by 6 bases, with 15 bases between. The CDR3 loop is CASSYSPHFVGEQYF. The CDR3 DNA sequence: TGTGCCAGCAGTTACTCACCCCACTTCGTCGGCGAGCAGTACTTC.

This chain links TRBV24-1 with TRBJ1-2; D uncertain. Trimming removed 5 bases from V and 5 bases from J, with 11 bases in between. The CDR3 is made up of 13 amino acids. Germline V gives CDR1 KGHDR, CDR2 SFDVKD. For the CDR3, the DNA is TGTGCCACCAGTGCGAGGGTGGGGTATGGCTACACCTTC. Residues: CATSARVGYGYTF.

This clone was detected a few times. The chain carries TRBV19 and TRBJ1-6; D gene uncertain. V gave up 7 bases and J gave up 4 bases, with 8 bases separating them. The germline gives CDR1 LNHDA, CDR2 SQIVND (reference sequence). The CDR3 loop spans 13 amino acids. The DNA of the CDR3 is TGTGCCAGTACCCCCAGATATAATTCACCCCTCCACTTT. Translating it yields CASTPRYNSPLHF.

The CDR3 loop is CASSEGGAEWQPQHF. As DNA, the CDR3 is TGTGCCAGTAGCGAAGGAGGGGCTGAATGGCAGCCCCAGCATTTT. V is TRBV19 and J is TRBJ1-5; TRBD1 is a possible D gene (5 bases). Per germline, CDR1 LNHDA and CDR2 SQIVND (reference sequence). The V gene lost 6 bases and the J gene lost 7 bases, with 19 bases spanning the gap. CDR3 size: 15 residues.

The V gene is TRBV10-2, the J gene TRBJ2-7, with D unresolved. The length of the CDR3 is 16 residues. From germline, CDR1 is WSHSY and CDR2 SAAADI. V was pared by 0 bases and J by 7 bases, with 19 bases between. CDR3 nucleotide sequence: TGCGCCAGCAGTGAGTCTGAGGCCTCCCGGCGATGGGAGCAGTACTTC. This sequence encodes CASSESEASRRWEQYF.

V gene TRBV7-9 combines with J gene TRBJ1-2, with D possibly being TRBD1 (6 bases). The CDR3 is 11 residues long. Germline values: CDR1 SEHNR, CDR2 FQNEAQ (reference sequence). V lost 9 bases and J lost 7, with 12 bases in between. CDR3 region: CASLGAGGYTF. CDR3 nucleotide sequence: TGTGCCAGTTTGGGGGCGGGTGGCTACACCTTC.

The chain has TRBV2 and TRBJ1-1; 7 bases line up with TRBD1. After removal of 7 bases from V and 5 bases from J, the junction contained 7 bases not matched to a gene. Germline V CDR1 and CDR2: SNHLY, FYNNEI. The CDR3 extends over 13 amino acids. The CDR3 nucleotides are TGTGCCAGCATACCAGGGGGTACAACTGAAGCTTTCTTT. This encodes CASIPGGTTEAFF. The full variable domain, rest sourced from reference TRBV2 and TRBJ1-1, is EPEVTQTPSHQVTQMGQEVILRCVPISNHLYFYWYRQILGQKVEFLVSFYNNEISEKSEIFDDQFSVERPDGSNFTLKIRSTKLEDSAMYFCASIPGGTTEAFFGQGTRLTVV.

The chain uses TRBV5-1 and TRBJ2-2, with TRBD1 as a possible D gene (6 bases). Germline V gives CDR1 SGHRS, CDR2 YFSETQ. Trimming removed 2 bases at V and 3 bases at J, with 11 bases between. This CDR3 spans 15 amino acids. The CDR3 region has the DNA TGCGCCAGCAGCTTAGTAGGGGGTGACACCGGGGAGCTGTTTTTT. It yields the protein CASSLVGGDTGELFF. Full variable domain (outside the CDR3, taken from reference TRBV5-1 and TRBJ2-2): KAGVTQTPRYLIKTRGQQVTLSCSPISGHRSVSWYQQTPGQGLQFLFEYFSETQRNKGNFPGRFSGRQFSNSRSEMNVSTLELGDSALYLCASSLVGGDTGELFFGEGSRLTVL.

The chain links TRBV27 to TRBJ2-7; 8 bases line up with TRBD1. Per germline, CDR1 MNHEY and CDR2 SMNVEV (reference sequence). V was pared by 3 bases and J by 3 bases, with 4 bases of the junction left unmatched. This CDR3 is built from 14 residues. CDR3 region: CASSFWDRIYEQYF. The CDR3 coding sequence is TGTGCCAGCAGTTTTTGGGACAGGATCTACGAGCAGTACTTC.

The table lists this clone with a count of one. The V and J genes are TRBV28 and TRBJ1-4, with unresolved D. V lost 4 bases to trimming and J lost 0 bases, with 6 bases between them. CDR3 size: 14 residues. Germline assignment: CDR1 MDHEN and CDR2 SYDVKM. CDR3 DNA: TGTGCCAGCAGTTGGGCCTCAACTAATGAAAAACTGTTTTTT. It yields the protein CASSWASTNEKLFF.

This chain joins TRBV11-3 and TRBJ2-3, with 11 bases matching TRBD2. The junction had 4 bases not matched to a gene; V was cut back by 5 bases and J by 0 bases. Per germline, CDR1 SGHNT and CDR2 YENEEA. The CDR3 length is 16 residues. This chain's CDR3 is CASSHRLAGSTDTQYF. Written as DNA, the CDR3 is TGTGCCAGCAGCCATCGACTAGCGGGGAGCACAGATACGCAGTATTTT.

The chain combines TRBV27 with TRBJ2-2, with TRBD2 as a possible D gene (5 bases). Germline V lookup: CDR1 MNHEY, CDR2 SMNVEV (reference sequence). The CDR3 runs 15 residues. V gave up 7 bases and J gave up 5 bases, with 17 bases separating them. The CDR3 DNA sequence: TGTGCCAGCATTTCACGGGGATTGTGGACCGGGGAGCTGTTTTTT. As protein: CASISRGLWTGELFF.

This chain links TRBV18 with TRBJ2-3; 7 bases align to TRBD2. V shed 2 bases and J 0 bases; nucleotides not matched to a gene: 5. This CDR3 spans 16 amino acids. Germline V gene sequence: CDR1 KGHSH, CDR2 LQKENI. Here the CDR3 reads CASSPATGGSTDTQYF. The CDR3 nucleotides read TGTGCCAGCTCACCAGCCACGGGAGGCAGCACAGATACGCAGTATTTT.

This chain uses TRBV3-1 (or the pseudogene TRBV3-2) with TRBJ2-1; 15 bases agree with TRBD2. With V trimmed by 3 bases and J by 8 bases, 11 bases remained unmatched. This CDR3 is 18 amino acids long. The germline V gene encodes CDR1 LGHDT and CDR2 YNNKEL (reference sequence). The CDR3, as DNA: TGTGCCAGCAGCCAGGGACTAGCGGGGGGACGAGGGTTCTATGAGCAGTTCTTC. It encodes CASSQGLAGGRGFYEQFF.

A note on this clone: Other DNA sequences in this specimen translate into the identical CDR3. The chain links TRBV15 to TRBJ2-2, with a tentative D call TRBD2 (7 bases). From germline, CDR1 is LNHNV and CDR2 YYDKDF (reference sequence). The CDR3 has 15 residues. The V gene lost 6 bases and the J gene lost 4 bases, with 15 bases spanning the gap. The CDR3 sequence: CATRGGRGGTGELFF. CDR3 sequence (DNA): TGTGCCACCAGGGGAGGGAGGGGGGGCACCGGGGAGCTGTTTTTT.

This clone was counted a single time. V is TRBV7-9 and J is TRBJ2-1, with 13 nucleotides matching TRBD2. There are 16 residues in the CDR3. J lost 7 bases, V lost 3 bases, and 6 bases had no gene match. Germline V gene lookup returns CDR1 SEHNR and CDR2 FQNEAQ (reference sequence). The CDR3, as DNA: TGTGCCAGCAGCTTTCGGACTAGCGGGAGCGTTAATGAGCAGTTCTTC. It encodes CASSFRTSGSVNEQFF.

The chain is built from TRBV6-6 and TRBJ1-1, with a possible D match to TRBD1 (5 bases). Trimming shortened V by 0 bases and J by 2 bases, and 7 bases separated the two germline ends. The V gene's germline CDR1 is MNHNY and CDR2 SVGAGI (reference sequence). CDR3 length: 14 residues. Written as DNA, the CDR3 is TGTGCCAGCAGTTACTCGACAGCCAACACTGAAGCTTTCTTT. This encodes CASSYSTANTEAFF.

This clone was counted a few times. This chain uses TRBV7-8 with TRBJ2-7, with TRBD2 identical over 9 bases. The CDR3 contains 15 residues. The V gene end was trimmed by 2 bases and the J gene end by 2 bases; junction bases not matched to a gene: 4. Germline CDR1 SGHVS, CDR2 FQNEAQ. The CDR3 region is CASSLPTSGTYEQYF. CDR3 nucleotide sequence: TGTGCCAGCAGCTTACCGACTAGCGGAACCTACGAGCAGTACTTC.

CDR3 loop: CASSLLDSGNTEAFF. The CDR3 DNA sequence: TGCGCCAGCAGCTTGTTAGACTCGGGGAACACTGAAGCTTTCTTT. The V gene is TRBV5-1, the J gene TRBJ1-1; D is unclear. The length of the CDR3 is 15 residues. The germline V gene has CDR1 SGHRS and CDR2 YFSETQ. Deletions cut 1 base from V and 1 base from J, with 11 bases between.

V usage is TRBV18 and J usage is TRBJ2-2; TRBD2 matches 7 bases. V shed 2 bases and J 3 bases; nucleotides not matched to a gene: 6. The CDR3 loop spans 16 amino acids. Germline CDR1 KGHSH, CDR2 LQKENI. DNA of the CDR3: TGTGCCAGCTCACCAGAGGCGGGAGACGACACCGGGGAGCTGTTTTTT. Protein sequence: CASSPEAGDDTGELFF. The full variable domain, in which reference TRBV18 and TRBJ2-2 provide the parts outside the CDR3, is NAGVMQNPRHLVRRRGQEARLRCSPMKGHSHVYWYRQLPEEGLKFMVYLQKENIIDESGMPKERFSAEFPKEGPSILRIQQVVRGDSAAYFCASSPEAGDDTGELFFGEGSRLTVL.

The chain combines TRBV5-1 with TRBJ1-5; D is undetermined. Trimming took 1 base from V and 7 from J, leaving 12 bases between them. The CDR3 has 14 amino acids. Germline CDR1 SGHRS, CDR2 YFSETQ. CDR3 amino acids: CASSLPGPGQPQHF. CDR3 sequence (DNA): TGCGCCAGCAGCTTGCCAGGCCCTGGGCAGCCCCAGCATTTT. Full variable domain (rest looked up from reference TRBV5-1 and TRBJ1-5): KAGVTQTPRYLIKTRGQQVTLSCSPISGHRSVSWYQQTPGQGLQFLFEYFSETQRNKGNFPGRFSGRQFSNSRSEMNVSTLELGDSALYLCASSLPGPGQPQHFGDGTRLSIL.

The rearrangement uses TRBV14 and TRBJ2-7; D remains ambiguous. The CDR3 runs to 12 residues. Trimming took off 4 bases at V and 2 bases at J, with 6 bases between the two ends. Germline CDR1 is SGHDN and CDR2 is FVKESK. CDR3 in DNA: TGTGCCAGCAGCCGCTACCCCTACGAGCAGTACTTC. Amino acid sequence: CASSRYPYEQYF.

The V gene is TRBV5-8, the J gene TRBJ2-1; 7 nucleotides line up with TRBD2. Germline CDR1 SGHTS, CDR2 YDEGEE. Losses at the gene ends were 1 base for V and 16 bases for J; bases not matched to a gene: 8. This CDR3 is 12 amino acids long. In nucleotides, the CDR3 is TGTGCCAGCAGCTTGAGAGCGGGATACCGTTTCTTC. Residues: CASSLRAGYRFF. Combining the CDR3 with reference TRBV5-8 and TRBJ2-1 gives the whole variable domain EAGVTQSPTHLIKTRGQQATLRCSPISGHTSVYWYQQALGLGLQFLLWYDEGEERNRGNFPPRFSGRQFPNYSSELNVNALELEDSALYLCASSLRAGYRFFGPGTRLTVL.